What follows is one T cell receptor beta chain and its context. Its antigen is not known. The method was immunoSEQ multiplex PCR; TCRdb's version includes in-frame clones alone and lacks a portion of them. Here the sample spans some 130,000 clones, approximately 87% being singletons. This record belongs to a study of cytomegalovirus exposure and HLA in healthy donors. Study conclusions and caveats: Cytomegalovirus status, reportedly, was diagnosed with high specificity and sensitivity by the classifier. The investigators catalogued 150 to 200 TCR beta chains as cytomegalovirus-associated. Most TCRs appeared rarely, but some public TCRs recurred in many donors.

The V gene lost 4 bases and the J gene lost 8 bases, with 11 bases spanning the gap. This CDR3 has 12 residues. Per the germline V gene, CDR1 is MNHEY and CDR2 is SVGAGI. This chain uses TRBV6-5 with TRBJ1-2, with D possibly matching TRBD1 (5 bases). Specimen: PBMCs. This TCR came from a man aged 18 to 30 in good health and CMV-seronegative. The CDR3 loop reads CASSSRGSGYTF. The CDR3 DNA is TGTGCCAGCAGTTCCCGGGGGTCGGGCTACACCTTC.